The present TCR beta chain was sequenced within a study of naive and memory T cell subsets. Study findings and constraints: This RNA-based method may be sensitive to activation-related transcript changes.

This clonotype has ten or more counts. Its specificity is unknown. The CDR3 spans 15 residues. Germline V gene data show CDR1 as SGHDN and CDR2 as FVKESK. Trimming removed 4 bases at V and 10 bases at J, with 19 bases between. TCR cDNA received a 3' ligated oligonucleotide that carried a UMI. Adult healthy volunteers gave 2.5 ml peripheral blood for whole-blood RNA. Unsorted total RNA, about 1 to 1000 ng, was DNase treated before reverse transcription. Four PCR rounds used nested alpha and beta constant region primers plus the SP2 primer. Reverse transcription of blood and skin TCR RNA was primed at alpha and beta constant regions. TCRdb redid the calling of the UMI-ligation and nested PCR reads with MiXCR, one entry per CDR3 protein. The profile shows more than 25,000 distinct CDR3 sequences, roughly 5.2% of them singletons.

The V gene is TRBV14, the J gene TRBJ1-4; D is unclear. The sequence came from an adult in good health. What was sequenced was blood. The CDR3 region is CASSPEHVSSVKLFF. Written as DNA, the CDR3 is TGTGCCAGCAGCCCAGAACACGTCTCTTCCGTAAAACTGTTTTTT.